These T cell receptor beta chains were read from a single sample in a study of blood T cell repertoires in COVID-19. The repertoire was sequenced with immunoSEQ multiplex PCR; TCRdb's copy has only in-frame clones and lacks some. The table has over 150,000 clones, 78% seen once. Material for sequencing was PBMCs or T cells enriched from blood (not recorded which). All receptors come from a woman in her forties or fifties who had recovered from COVID-19. CDR3s include the opening cysteine and the closing phenylalanine or tryptophan. A D gene is named only where the DNA matches it firmly. The size of a clone is reported for some rows only, either as once, few or many, or as a class for expanded clones.

d_gene,j_gene,abundance,v_gene,len,CDR3nt,CDR3aa
NA,TRBJ1-6,NA,TRBV15,18,TGTGCCACCAGCAGAAACATCCGGGTAGTAACCTATAATTCACCCCTCCACTTT,CATSRNIRVVTYNSPLHF
NA,TRBJ1-2,NA,TRBV30,12,TGTGCCTGTCCATCCGGGATCTATGGCTACACCTTC,CACPSGIYGYTF
TRBD1,TRBJ1-5,NA,TRBV5-1,15,TGCGCCAGCAGCCACGGACAGGGAGGAGATCAGCCCCAGCATTTT,CASSHGQGGDQPQHF
NA,TRBJ1-2,few,TRBV7-2,14,TGTGCCAGCAGCCTACCTCTTAACGACTATGGCTACACCTTC,CASSLPLNDYGYTF
TRBD2,TRBJ2-1,NA,TRBV7-9,16,TGTGCCAGCAGCCCACCAGGACTAGCGGGGGCCAATGAGCAGTTCTTC,CASSPPGLAGANEQFF
NA,TRBJ2-7,few,TRBV5-4,11,TGTGCCAGCAGCCATACGGGGGAGCAGTACTTC,CASSHTGEQYF
TRBD2,TRBJ2-3,NA,TRBV3-1/TRBV3-2,18,TGTGCCAGCTTCGGGAAGACTAGCGGGAGGGCTAGCACAGATACGCAGTATTTT,CASFGKTSGRASTDTQYF
NA,TRBJ2-7,NA,TRBV4-1,16,TGCGCCAGCAGCCAAGATCCAGGGAAAAGCTCCTACGAGCAGTACTTC,CASSQDPGKSSYEQYF
NA,TRBJ2-1,NA,TRBV6-5,13,TGTGCCAGCAGGACTTTTACCTACAATGAGCAGTTCTTC,CASRTFTYNEQFF
NA,TRBJ2-1,NA,TRBV7-3,15,TGTGCCAGCAGCTTAAGGGACACCTCCTACAATGAGCAGTTCTTC,CASSLRDTSYNEQFF
TRBD1,TRBJ1-2,NA,TRBV2,14,TGTGCCAGCAGTTACAGGGGGCCCTCCTATGGTTACACCTTC,CASSYRGPSYGYTF
TRBD2,TRBJ2-1,NA,TRBV18,16,TGTGCCAGCTCATCTACGAGCGGGAGGGCCGGCAATGAGCAGTTCTTC,CASSSTSGRAGNEQFF
TRBD1,TRBJ1-1,NA,TRBV27,17,TGTGCCAGCAGCTTACAAGCCCCAGGGGGCCCGAGGACTGAAGCTTTCTTT,CASSLQAPGGPRTEAFF
TRBD1,TRBJ1-5,few,TRBV6-5,15,TGTGCCAGCAGTAACCTTCCGGGACAGAATCAGCCCCAGCATTTT,CASSNLPGQNQPQHF
NA,TRBJ1-2,few,TRBV12-3/TRBV12-4,12,TGTGCCAGCAGGGGAGAACTATATGGCTACACCTTC,CASRGELYGYTF
NA,TRBJ2-5,NA,TRBV4-2,14,TGTGCCAGCAGCCGGAATGCGGGCCAAGAGACCCAGTACTTC,CASSRNAGQETQYF
NA,TRBJ2-3,NA,TRBV29-1,16,TGCAGCGTTGAGCGGGGCTTCCGTCTCACAGCAGATACGCAGTATTTT,CSVERGFRLTADTQYF
TRBD2,TRBJ2-1,NA,TRBV7-3,19,TGTGCCAGCAGCCCCGGGAAAGCGCCCCTAGCGGGAGGAAGGAATGAGCAGTTCTTC,CASSPGKAPLAGGRNEQFF
NA,TRBJ1-3,NA,TRBV28,15,TGTGCCAGCAGTTTACTGGGGGCGTATGGAAACACCATATATTTT,CASSLLGAYGNTIYF
TRBD2,TRBJ2-3,NA,TRBV2,16,TGTGCCAGCCTTCTAGCGGGATGGGTCAACACAGATACGCAGTATTTT,CASLLAGWVNTDTQYF
NA,TRBJ1-2,NA,TRBV9,15,TGTGCCAGCACCTCTACGGGACACCGGAACTATGGCTACACCTTC,CASTSTGHRNYGYTF
TRBD1,TRBJ2-7,many,TRBV30,13,TGTGCCTGGGGCCCAGGGGGCTCCTACGAGCAGTACTTC,CAWGPGGSYEQYF
TRBD2,TRBJ2-1,once,TRBV24-1,13,TGTGCCACCAGGGCGGGAGCTTCCCATGAGCAGTTCTTC,CATRAGASHEQFF
TRBD1,TRBJ1-4,few,TRBV5-8,13,TGTGCCAGCAGCTACCAGCAGGGGGGAAAACTGTTTTTT,CASSYQQGGKLFF
TRBD2,TRBJ2-7,NA,TRBV27,17,TGTGCCAGCAGTTTATCTTCGGGGACTAGTGAAATCTACGAGCAGTACTTC,CASSLSSGTSEIYEQYF
TRBD2,TRBJ2-7,NA,TRBV5-4,15,TGTGCCAGCAGCCATAGCGGGAGCCGATCCTACGAGCAGTACTTC,CASSHSGSRSYEQYF
NA,TRBJ1-2,NA,TRBV5-4,14,TGTGCCAGCAGCCAAGCGGGGCAGACTTATGGCTACACCTTC,CASSQAGQTYGYTF
TRBD2,TRBJ2-5,NA,TRBV24-1,15,TGTGCCACCAGTGAGCCCGGGGGGTATGGGGAGACCCAGTACTTC,CATSEPGGYGETQYF
NA,TRBJ1-2,NA,TRBV28,11,TGTGCCAGCAGCCTTCTTAGTGGCTACACCTTC,CASSLLSGYTF
TRBD1,TRBJ1-2,NA,TRBV2,17,TGTGCCAGCACCATGGGGATAGACAGGGGTTATAACTATGGCTACACCTTC,CASTMGIDRGYNYGYTF
TRBD1,TRBJ1-2,NA,TRBV7-9,13,TGTGCCAGCAGCTTGGGACAGGTCTATGGCTACACCTTC,CASSLGQVYGYTF
TRBD2,TRBJ2-1,NA,TRBV4-3,18,TGCGCCAGCAGCCAAGAAGTATTACTAGCGGAGAACTACAATGAGCAGTTCTTC,CASSQEVLLAENYNEQFF
TRBD2,TRBJ2-7,NA,TRBV7-2,18,TGTGCCAGCAGCCCGCCTGGACCCACTAGCGGGCTTGGCTACGAGCAGTACTTC,CASSPPGPTSGLGYEQYF
NA,TRBJ1-3,many,TRBV28,13,TGTGCCAGCAGTTTGCGGTCTGGAAACACCATATATTTT,CASSLRSGNTIYF
NA,TRBJ2-3,NA,TRBV7-9,14,TGTGCCAGCAGCTTAAGCAGCGCCACAGATACGCAGTATTTT,CASSLSSATDTQYF
NA,TRBJ1-1,NA,TRBV5-4,14,TGTGCCAGCAGCTTGTTTTGGGGGGACACTGAAGCTTTCTTT,CASSLFWGDTEAFF
TRBD2,TRBJ2-5,NA,TRBV10-1,15,TGCGCCAGCAGTGAACGGACTAGCGGGAGAGAGACCCAGTACTTC,CASSERTSGRETQYF
TRBD1,TRBJ1-1,few,TRBV7-2,14,TGTGCCAGCAGCTCGGACAGGTGGAGCACTGAAGCTTTCTTT,CASSSDRWSTEAFF
NA,TRBJ2-5,NA,TRBV6-5,15,TGTGCCAGCAGTTACTCGGGAGCCCTATCAGAGACCCAGTACTTC,CASSYSGALSETQYF
NA,TRBJ1-5,NA,TRBV29-1,12,TGCAGCGTCGGACACACGAATCAGCCCCAGCATTTT,CSVGHTNQPQHF
NA,TRBJ2-3,NA,TRBV7-7,13,TGTGCCAGCAGCCTGGGGCGCACAGATACGCAGTATTTT,CASSLGRTDTQYF
NA,TRBJ2-7,NA,TRBV6-5,15,TGTGCCAGCAGCCCCGGGGGGCGGGAGCGGCACGAGCAGTACTTC,CASSPGGRERHEQYF
TRBD1,TRBJ1-1,few,TRBV25-1,15,TGTGCCAGCAGTGACCCCGCAGGGGGAAACACTGAAGCTTTCTTT,CASSDPAGGNTEAFF
NA,TRBJ1-1,NA,TRBV10-3,16,TGTGCCATCAGTGAAAGGCGGGAGGGGAGGAACACTGAAGCTTTCTTT,CAISERREGRNTEAFF
TRBD2,TRBJ2-3,NA,TRBV6-2/TRBV6-3,21,TGTGCCAGCAGTTACTCGTGGGAGGAACTAGCGGGAGTCGCTAGCACAGATACGCAGTATTTT,CASSYSWEELAGVASTDTQYF
NA,TRBJ2-3,NA,TRBV7-3,14,TGTGCCAGCAGCTTAGCGGGGTGGACAGATACGCAGTATTTT,CASSLAGWTDTQYF
NA,TRBJ2-2,NA,TRBV29-1,13,TGCAGCGTTGTTAGACAGAACACCGGGGAGCTGTTTTTT,CSVVRQNTGELFF
TRBD2,TRBJ2-1,NA,TRBV3-1/TRBV3-2,14,TGTGCCAGCAGGAGGGCGGGAGAGGACAATGAGCAGTTCTTC,CASRRAGEDNEQFF
NA,TRBJ1-3,few,TRBV5-1,14,TGCGCCAGCAGCCCCGATTTGGGCGTGGACACCATATATTTT,CASSPDLGVDTIYF
NA,TRBJ2-7,NA,TRBV2,14,TGTGCCACCCAGCTTGGTGAGGTGACCTACGAGCAGTACTTC,CATQLGEVTYEQYF
TRBD1,TRBJ1-2,NA,TRBV28,13,TGTGCCAGCAGTTTATCCTGGACAGGTGGCTACACCTTC,CASSLSWTGGYTF
NA,TRBJ1-2,many,TRBV16,14,TGTGCCAGCAGCCCGGGTCGGGCTAACTATGGCTACACCTTC,CASSPGRANYGYTF
NA,TRBJ2-7,NA,TRBV5-1,13,TGCGCCAGCAGTTACCCGGGAATCTACGAGCAGTACTTC,CASSYPGIYEQYF
TRBD1,TRBJ1-2,NA,TRBV27,16,TGTGCCAGCAGGTTGCACTCTACAGGGGGATCTATGGGCTACACCTTC,CASRLHSTGGSMGYTF
NA,TRBJ2-2,NA,TRBV12-5,13,TGTGCTAGTGGTTTGGGCGGCACCGGGGAGCTGTTTTTT,CASGLGGTGELFF